These T cell receptor beta chains were read from a single sample in a study of blood T cell repertoires in COVID-19. Sequencing used immunoSEQ multiplex PCR; TCRdb keeps in-frame clones, though not all of them. The repertoire consists of 50,000 or so clones, with 80% to 90% occurring once and the leading ten covering roughly 7.3%. Sequencing was performed on peripheral blood. The receptors originated from a man aged 35-49 years with acute or convalescent COVID-19. CDR3s include the opening cysteine and the closing phenylalanine or tryptophan. D genes are given only for firm matches. Clone size, where shown, is once, few, many, or a class for clones that have expanded.

len: 15; j_gene: TRBJ2-5; d_gene: TRBD1; v_gene: TRBV5-1; abundance: -; CDR3nt: TGCGCCAGCAGCTCGGGAAGGACAGGCCCAGAGACCCAGTACTTC; CDR3aa: CASSSGRTGPETQYF
len: 14; j_gene: TRBJ1-5; d_gene: TRBD1; v_gene: TRBV2; abundance: -; CDR3nt: TGTGCCAGCAGTGGGCAGGGGGGCAATCAGCCCCAGCATTTT; CDR3aa: CASSGQGGNQPQHF
len: 16; j_gene: TRBJ1-1; d_gene: -; v_gene: TRBV11-3; abundance: -; CDR3nt: TGTGCCAGCAGCTTGGTGGGGGCGCGCTCCAACACTGAAGCTTTCTTT; CDR3aa: CASSLVGARSNTEAFF
len: 14; j_gene: TRBJ1-6; d_gene: -; v_gene: TRBV18; abundance: -; CDR3nt: TGTGCCAGCTCACCACGGGAGGGGGATTCACCCCTCCACTTT; CDR3aa: CASSPREGDSPLHF
len: 16; j_gene: TRBJ2-2; d_gene: -; v_gene: TRBV4-1; abundance: -; CDR3nt: TGCGCCAGCAGCCGAAAGACTCAGGGAAACACCGGGGAGCTGTTTTTT; CDR3aa: CASSRKTQGNTGELFF
len: 13; j_gene: TRBJ1-2; d_gene: TRBD1; v_gene: TRBV5-4; abundance: -; CDR3nt: TGTGCCAGCAGTGGGCCGGCAGGGGGGGGCTACACCTTC; CDR3aa: CASSGPAGGGYTF
len: 15; j_gene: TRBJ1-1; d_gene: -; v_gene: TRBV6-5; abundance: -; CDR3nt: TGTGCCAGCAGTTCTCCAGGGGTGGCGAACACTGAAGCTTTCTTT; CDR3aa: CASSSPGVANTEAFF
len: 16; j_gene: TRBJ2-1; d_gene: TRBD2; v_gene: TRBV3-1/TRBV3-2; abundance: -; CDR3nt: TGTGCCAGCAGCCAAGGTTCCGGACTAGCGGACAATGAGCAGTTCTTC; CDR3aa: CASSQGSGLADNEQFF
len: 15; j_gene: TRBJ2-7; d_gene: -; v_gene: TRBV28; abundance: -; CDR3nt: TGTGCCAGCAGTTCTCCGGGGGTAGGAACCTACGAGCAGTACTTC; CDR3aa: CASSSPGVGTYEQYF
len: 14; j_gene: TRBJ1-5; d_gene: TRBD1; v_gene: TRBV2; abundance: -; CDR3nt: TGTGCCAGCAGCGGAACAGGGGTAGGTCAGCCCCAGCATTTT; CDR3aa: CASSGTGVGQPQHF
len: 15; j_gene: TRBJ2-6; d_gene: -; v_gene: TRBV28; abundance: few; CDR3nt: TGTGCCAGCAGCCCCGCCGGGTCTGGGGCCAACGTCCTGACTTTC; CDR3aa: CASSPAGSGANVLTF
len: 14; j_gene: TRBJ1-3; d_gene: -; v_gene: TRBV10-3; abundance: -; CDR3nt: TGTGCCATTCTACCTAATGACTCTGGAAACACCATATATTTT; CDR3aa: CAILPNDSGNTIYF
len: 17; j_gene: TRBJ2-4; d_gene: -; v_gene: TRBV7-2; abundance: -; CDR3nt: TGTGCCAGCAGCTTAGATGTCGGAGCTGTAGCCAAAAACATTCAGTACTTC; CDR3aa: CASSLDVGAVAKNIQYF
len: 15; j_gene: TRBJ1-1; d_gene: -; v_gene: TRBV18; abundance: -; CDR3nt: TGTGCCAGCTCACCACGTCGGGGAGAAAACACTGAAGCTTTCTTT; CDR3aa: CASSPRRGENTEAFF
len: 15; j_gene: TRBJ2-7; d_gene: -; v_gene: TRBV19; abundance: once; CDR3nt: TGTGCCAGTAGTGCTGACAAGACCTATGCCTACGAGCAGTACTTC; CDR3aa: CASSADKTYAYEQYF
len: 16; j_gene: TRBJ2-1; d_gene: -; v_gene: TRBV19; abundance: -; CDR3nt: TGTGCCAGTAGTTTCTTCTTCAGTCAACCAGGCAATGAGCAGTTCTTC; CDR3aa: CASSFFFSQPGNEQFF
len: 18; j_gene: TRBJ1-5; d_gene: -; v_gene: TRBV18; abundance: few; CDR3nt: TGTGCCAGCTCACCTAACAAGTTCGGACAGACTCGCAATCAGCCCCAGCATTTT; CDR3aa: CASSPNKFGQTRNQPQHF
len: 14; j_gene: TRBJ1-1; d_gene: -; v_gene: TRBV7-2; abundance: -; CDR3nt: TGTGCCAGCAGCATATGGACAGCGAACACTGAAGCTTTCTTT; CDR3aa: CASSIWTANTEAFF
len: 15; j_gene: TRBJ2-5; d_gene: TRBD2; v_gene: TRBV2; abundance: -; CDR3nt: TGTGCCAGCAGTGGGTCTAGCGGGGGTAAAGAGACCCAGTACTTC; CDR3aa: CASSGSSGGKETQYF
len: 19; j_gene: TRBJ2-5; d_gene: TRBD2; v_gene: TRBV6-4; abundance: -; CDR3nt: TGTGCCAGCAGTGTATATCTTGGGACTAGCCATCCTCGAGGGGAGACCCAGTACTTC; CDR3aa: CASSVYLGTSHPRGETQYF
len: 16; j_gene: TRBJ2-3; d_gene: -; v_gene: TRBV9; abundance: -; CDR3nt: TGTGCCAGCAGCGTAGTGAGCGGAGCTAGCACAGATACGCAGTATTTT; CDR3aa: CASSVVSGASTDTQYF
len: 13; j_gene: TRBJ2-3; d_gene: -; v_gene: TRBV9; abundance: -; CDR3nt: TGTGCCAGCAGCAGGGACTTCGGGGATACGCAGTATTTT; CDR3aa: CASSRDFGDTQYF
len: 14; j_gene: TRBJ2-7; d_gene: -; v_gene: TRBV30; abundance: -; CDR3nt: TGTGCCTGGAGTGCGGGCCGGGGGAACTACGAGCAGTACTTC; CDR3aa: CAWSAGRGNYEQYF
len: 15; j_gene: TRBJ2-3; d_gene: TRBD2; v_gene: TRBV6-5; abundance: -; CDR3nt: TGTGCCAGCAGTTACAGGGGAGGGGTTGCAGATACGCAGTATTTT; CDR3aa: CASSYRGGVADTQYF
len: 16; j_gene: TRBJ1-2; d_gene: TRBD1; v_gene: TRBV27; abundance: -; CDR3nt: TGTGCCAGCAGAACTTACAGGGGGGAGTACGGCTATGGCTACACCTTC; CDR3aa: CASRTYRGEYGYGYTF
len: 14; j_gene: TRBJ1-1; d_gene: TRBD1; v_gene: TRBV5-1; abundance: few; CDR3nt: TGCGCCAGCAGCCCGGGACAGTTGGGTGCTGAAGCTTTCTTT; CDR3aa: CASSPGQLGAEAFF
len: 12; j_gene: TRBJ1-2; d_gene: -; v_gene: TRBV3-1/TRBV3-2; abundance: -; CDR3nt: TGTGCCAGCAGCCCAAGGGCGGGTGGCTACACCTTC; CDR3aa: CASSPRAGGYTF
len: 14; j_gene: TRBJ2-7; d_gene: TRBD2; v_gene: TRBV7-3; abundance: few; CDR3nt: TGTGCCAGCAGCAAAACGGGGGGGCCCTACGAGCAGTACTTC; CDR3aa: CASSKTGGPYEQYF
len: 15; j_gene: TRBJ2-1; d_gene: TRBD2; v_gene: TRBV5-1; abundance: -; CDR3nt: TGCGCCAGCAGTTTGGAGGCGGGAGTCTACAATGAGCAGTTCTTC; CDR3aa: CASSLEAGVYNEQFF
len: 16; j_gene: TRBJ2-1; d_gene: TRBD1; v_gene: TRBV28; abundance: -; CDR3nt: TGTGCCAGCACGCCTGCAGGGGGACGCTCCTACAATGAGCAGTTCTTC; CDR3aa: CASTPAGGRSYNEQFF
len: 16; j_gene: TRBJ2-1; d_gene: TRBD2; v_gene: TRBV11-2; abundance: -; CDR3nt: TGTGCCAGCAGCTTAGACCCTAGCGGGTTGGGGCATGAGCAGTTCTTC; CDR3aa: CASSLDPSGLGHEQFF
len: 15; j_gene: TRBJ2-2; d_gene: TRBD1; v_gene: TRBV30; abundance: -; CDR3nt: TGTGCCTGGGAACAGGGGAAATCGAACACCGGGGAGCTGTTTTTT; CDR3aa: CAWEQGKSNTGELFF
len: 14; j_gene: TRBJ1-1; d_gene: TRBD1; v_gene: TRBV4-1; abundance: few; CDR3nt: TGCGCCAGCAGCCGGGACAGCTTCAACACTGAAGCTTTCTTT; CDR3aa: CASSRDSFNTEAFF
len: 15; j_gene: TRBJ2-2; d_gene: TRBD2; v_gene: TRBV7-3; abundance: -; CDR3nt: TGTGCCAGCAGCTTGGCGGGGGAGTACACCGGGGAGCTGTTTTTT; CDR3aa: CASSLAGEYTGELFF
len: 15; j_gene: TRBJ1-5; d_gene: -; v_gene: TRBV10-1; abundance: -; CDR3nt: TGCGCCAGCAGTGAGTCGGTGGAGGGAGGTCAGCCCCAGCATTTT; CDR3aa: CASSESVEGGQPQHF
len: 15; j_gene: TRBJ1-4; d_gene: TRBD1; v_gene: TRBV19; abundance: -; CDR3nt: TGTGCCAGTCGAACGACAGGGGCAACTAATGAAAAACTGTTTTTT; CDR3aa: CASRTTGATNEKLFF
len: 16; j_gene: TRBJ1-3; d_gene: TRBD1; v_gene: TRBV6-5; abundance: -; CDR3nt: TGTGCCAGCAGTTACGGGGGACAGTCCTCTGGAAACACCATATATTTT; CDR3aa: CASSYGGQSSGNTIYF
len: 15; j_gene: TRBJ2-1; d_gene: TRBD2; v_gene: TRBV2; abundance: -; CDR3nt: TGTGCCAGCAGTTCTCGGACTAGCGGGATCAATGAGCAGTTCTTC; CDR3aa: CASSSRTSGINEQFF
len: 19; j_gene: TRBJ2-1; d_gene: TRBD2; v_gene: TRBV5-1; abundance: -; CDR3nt: TGCGCCAGCAGTCTAACGGGACTAGCGGGCCGAAGCTCCTACAATGAGCAGTTCTTC; CDR3aa: CASSLTGLAGRSSYNEQFF
len: 14; j_gene: TRBJ1-1; d_gene: -; v_gene: TRBV30; abundance: -; CDR3nt: TGTGCCTGGACCAAAGGACAGTTAGCCACTGAAGCTTTCTTT; CDR3aa: CAWTKGQLATEAFF
len: 15; j_gene: TRBJ1-6; d_gene: -; v_gene: TRBV2; abundance: -; CDR3nt: TGTGCCAGCAGTGAAGTTGTGGATCCGAGGTCACCCCTCCACTTT; CDR3aa: CASSEVVDPRSPLHF
len: 15; j_gene: TRBJ2-7; d_gene: TRBD1; v_gene: TRBV6-5; abundance: -; CDR3nt: TGTGCCAGCAGCTTGACCGGGACAGGGGGCCGCGAGCAGTACTTC; CDR3aa: CASSLTGTGGREQYF
len: 16; j_gene: TRBJ1-5; d_gene: TRBD1; v_gene: TRBV18; abundance: -; CDR3nt: TGTGCCAGCTCACCCTTTGTTGACAGGGAGAATCAGCCCCAGCATTTT; CDR3aa: CASSPFVDRENQPQHF
len: 15; j_gene: TRBJ1-2; d_gene: TRBD1; v_gene: TRBV29-1; abundance: -; CDR3nt: TGCAGCGTTGACATTATGGACAGGGGGCAGGATGGCTACACCTTC; CDR3aa: CSVDIMDRGQDGYTF